This is a list of T cell receptor beta chains from one sample in a study of T-cell reconstitution after alpha-beta-depleted transplantation in children. TCRdb fed the PCR reads into MiXCR, producing one record per CDR3 protein. This sample has about 830,000 distinct CDR3 sequences, with approximately 15% found just once. The sample consisted of PBMCs, mostly from graft donor cells, taken 360 days after TCRalphabeta/CD19-depleted stem cell transplant. The receptors here all came from a male patient aged 5 to 17 who had a stem cell transplant for acute lymphoblastic leukemia, so the T cells may come from the graft donor. Both conserved end residues are part of each CDR3. The order of the fields is clone size, J gene, V gene, D gene, CDR3 protein, CDR3 DNA. A D gene is named only where the DNA matches it firmly. Some rows mark clone size as missing; the rest say once, few, many or name a class of expanded clone.

abundance: few; j_gene: TRBJ2-7; v_gene: TRBV5-1; d_gene: .; CDR3aa: CASSLGQAKSTNEQYF; CDR3nt: TGCGCCAGCAGCTTGGGACAGGCTAAATCTACCAACGAGCAGTACTTC
abundance: .; j_gene: TRBJ2-3; v_gene: TRBV5-5; d_gene: TRBD1; CDR3aa: CASSSDRTKDTQYF; CDR3nt: TGTGCCAGCAGCTCGGACAGGACGAAGGATACGCAGTATTTT
abundance: .; j_gene: TRBJ2-2; v_gene: TRBV7-8; d_gene: .; CDR3aa: CASSPDSFLNTGELFF; CDR3nt: TGTGCCAGCAGCCCGGACAGTTTCTTAAACACCGGGGAGCTGTTTTTT
abundance: .; j_gene: TRBJ2-3; v_gene: TRBV28; d_gene: .; CDR3aa: CASSLQRGTHQDTQYF; CDR3nt: TGTGCCAGCAGTTTACAACGCGGGACCCACCAAGATACGCAGTATTTT
abundance: few; j_gene: TRBJ2-1; v_gene: TRBV20-1; d_gene: .; CDR3aa: CSAWGIYNEQFF; CDR3nt: TGCAGTGCTTGGGGGATCTACAATGAGCAGTTCTTC
abundance: few; j_gene: TRBJ2-1; v_gene: TRBV11-2; d_gene: .; CDR3aa: CASSLGFGSEQFF; CDR3nt: TGTGCCAGCAGCTTAGGATTCGGTAGTGAGCAGTTCTTC
abundance: .; j_gene: TRBJ2-1; v_gene: TRBV7-3; d_gene: TRBD2; CDR3aa: CASSLTGTGTRGDNEQFF; CDR3nt: TGTGCCAGCAGCTTAACGGGAACCGGGACTAGAGGGGACAATGAGCAGTTCTTC
abundance: .; j_gene: TRBJ1-1; v_gene: TRBV2; d_gene: .; CDR3aa: CGILTEAFF; CDR3nt: TGTGGAATTCTCACTGAAGCTTTCTTT
abundance: .; j_gene: TRBJ2-1; v_gene: TRBV12-3/TRBV12-4; d_gene: .; CDR3aa: CAIKSPRSYNEQFF; CDR3nt: TGTGCCATCAAAAGCCCCCGCTCCTACAATGAGCAGTTCTTC
abundance: few; j_gene: TRBJ2-1; v_gene: TRBV5-1; d_gene: TRBD2; CDR3aa: CASSPAPGEGDEQFF; CDR3nt: TGCGCCAGCAGCCCGGCGCCCGGGGAGGGCGATGAGCAGTTCTTC
abundance: few; j_gene: TRBJ1-6; v_gene: TRBV5-4; d_gene: .; CDR3aa: CASSPGIGEDNSPLHF; CDR3nt: TGTGCCAGCAGCCCCGGGATAGGGGAGGATAATTCACCCCTCCACTTT
abundance: .; j_gene: TRBJ2-1; v_gene: TRBV12-3/TRBV12-4; d_gene: TRBD2; CDR3aa: CASSIGLAHYNEQFF; CDR3nt: TGTGCCAGCAGTATAGGACTAGCGCATTACAATGAGCAGTTCTTC
abundance: many; j_gene: TRBJ2-3; v_gene: TRBV5-1; d_gene: TRBD2; CDR3aa: CASSSGLAGITDTQYF; CDR3nt: TGCGCCAGCAGCTCCGGACTAGCGGGCATAACAGATACGCAGTATTTT
abundance: .; j_gene: TRBJ1-1; v_gene: TRBV12-3/TRBV12-4; d_gene: .; CDR3aa: CASLYWGWREKNTEAFF; CDR3nt: TGTGCCAGCCTCTATTGGGGGTGGAGGGAAAAGAACACTGAAGCTTTCTTT
abundance: .; j_gene: TRBJ2-7; v_gene: TRBV4-1; d_gene: .; CDR3aa: CASSQGKGIGSYEQYF; CDR3nt: TGCGCCAGCAGCCAAGGGAAGGGGATCGGCTCCTACGAGCAGTACTTC
abundance: .; j_gene: TRBJ2-5; v_gene: TRBV10-2; d_gene: TRBD2; CDR3aa: CASRSSRDYPTKQETQYF; CDR3nt: TGCGCCAGCAGGTCATCCCGGGACTACCCAACTAAGCAAGAGACCCAGTACTTC
abundance: few; j_gene: TRBJ2-4; v_gene: TRBV15; d_gene: .; CDR3aa: CATSTRSKNIQYF; CDR3nt: TGTGCCACCAGCACTAGATCTAAAAACATTCAGTACTTC
abundance: few; j_gene: TRBJ2-2; v_gene: TRBV4-1; d_gene: .; CDR3aa: CASSQEGSGDGELFF; CDR3nt: TGCGCCAGCAGCCAAGAAGGGTCAGGGGACGGGGAGCTGTTTTTT
abundance: few; j_gene: TRBJ2-5; v_gene: TRBV5-5; d_gene: .; CDR3aa: CASSLPTQETQYF; CDR3nt: TGTGCCAGCAGCTTGCCCACCCAAGAGACCCAGTACTTC
abundance: few; j_gene: TRBJ1-4; v_gene: TRBV5-1; d_gene: .; CDR3aa: CASSPGHLLKANEKLFF; CDR3nt: TGCGCCAGCAGTCCGGGACACCTCCTTAAGGCTAATGAAAAACTGTTTTTT
abundance: .; j_gene: TRBJ1-1; v_gene: TRBV12-3/TRBV12-4; d_gene: .; CDR3aa: CASSLWATLNTEAFF; CDR3nt: TGTGCCAGCAGTTTGTGGGCAACTCTGAACACTGAAGCTTTCTTT
abundance: many; j_gene: TRBJ2-7; v_gene: TRBV6-5; d_gene: TRBD1; CDR3aa: CASSSPGTGNYEQYF; CDR3nt: TGTGCCAGCAGTTCCCCCGGGACAGGGAACTACGAGCAGTACTTC
abundance: .; j_gene: TRBJ2-1; v_gene: TRBV11-1; d_gene: TRBD1; CDR3aa: CASSKDRGAYNEQFF; CDR3nt: TGTGCCAGCAGCAAGGACAGGGGAGCCTACAATGAGCAGTTCTTC
abundance: few; j_gene: TRBJ1-5; v_gene: TRBV15; d_gene: .; CDR3aa: CATSRVQGQGQPQHF; CDR3nt: TGTGCCACCAGCAGAGTCCAGGGGCAGGGTCAGCCCCAGCATTTT
abundance: .; j_gene: TRBJ2-4; v_gene: TRBV12-3/TRBV12-4; d_gene: .; CDR3aa: CASSPGTVGKNIQYF; CDR3nt: TGTGCCAGCAGTCCAGGGACCGTGGGCAAAAACATTCAGTACTTC
abundance: .; j_gene: TRBJ2-7; v_gene: TRBV4-1; d_gene: TRBD2; CDR3aa: CASSLSPSGNSYEQYF; CDR3nt: TGCGCCAGCAGCCTCTCCCCTAGCGGTAATTCCTACGAGCAGTACTTC
abundance: many; j_gene: TRBJ2-7; v_gene: TRBV5-5; d_gene: .; CDR3aa: CASSFMGTYEQYF; CDR3nt: TGTGCCAGCAGCTTCATGGGGACCTACGAGCAGTACTTC
abundance: few; j_gene: TRBJ2-5; v_gene: TRBV28; d_gene: TRBD2; CDR3aa: CASSSYSSGRGTQYF; CDR3nt: TGTGCCAGCAGCTCGTACTCGAGCGGGAGGGGGACCCAGTACTTC
abundance: many; j_gene: TRBJ2-3; v_gene: TRBV4-2; d_gene: .; CDR3aa: CASSQDGTLSTDTQYF; CDR3nt: TGTGCCAGCAGCCAAGACGGCACTTTAAGCACAGATACGCAGTATTTT
abundance: .; j_gene: TRBJ1-5; v_gene: TRBV3-1; d_gene: .; CDR3aa: CASSQDLGGNQPQHF; CDR3nt: TGTGCCAGCAGCCAAGATTTAGGGGGCAATCAGCCCCAGCATTTT
abundance: few; j_gene: TRBJ2-1; v_gene: TRBV11-2; d_gene: TRBD2; CDR3aa: CASSLVGTSGSPYNEQFF; CDR3nt: TGTGCCAGCAGCTTAGTGGGGACTAGCGGGAGTCCCTACAATGAGCAGTTCTTC
abundance: .; j_gene: TRBJ2-1; v_gene: TRBV11-1; d_gene: TRBD2; CDR3aa: CASSPRPSGRKGSYNEQFF; CDR3nt: TGTGCCAGCAGCCCCCGGCCCAGCGGGAGAAAGGGTTCCTACAATGAGCAGTTCTTC
abundance: .; j_gene: TRBJ2-5; v_gene: TRBV10-3; d_gene: .; CDR3aa: CAISFGTGRETQYF; CDR3nt: TGTGCCATCAGCTTTGGCACGGGCAGGGAGACCCAGTACTTC
abundance: few; j_gene: TRBJ1-1; v_gene: TRBV29-1; d_gene: .; CDR3aa: CSVVSGRGQNTEAFF; CDR3nt: TGCAGCGTTGTTAGCGGCAGGGGACAGAACACTGAAGCTTTCTTT
abundance: many; j_gene: TRBJ2-3; v_gene: TRBV12-3/TRBV12-4; d_gene: TRBD2; CDR3aa: CASSAGLAGTDTQYF; CDR3nt: TGTGCCAGCAGTGCCGGACTAGCGGGCACAGATACGCAGTATTTT
abundance: few; j_gene: TRBJ2-7; v_gene: TRBV3-1; d_gene: .; CDR3aa: CASKTVGYEQYF; CDR3nt: TGTGCCAGTAAAACCGTTGGGTATGAGCAGTACTTC
abundance: .; j_gene: TRBJ2-5; v_gene: TRBV5-1; d_gene: TRBD1; CDR3aa: CASSPQTGETQYF; CDR3nt: TGCGCCAGCAGCCCCCAGACAGGGGAGACCCAGTACTTC
abundance: once; j_gene: TRBJ2-7; v_gene: TRBV5-1; d_gene: TRBD1; CDR3aa: CASSVTGQGSSYEQYF; CDR3nt: TGCGCCAGCAGCGTAACGGGACAGGGGAGTTCCTACGAGCAGTACTTC
abundance: few; j_gene: TRBJ2-1; v_gene: TRBV7-9; d_gene: TRBD2; CDR3aa: CASLIGTSGFPNEQFF; CDR3nt: TGTGCCAGCCTCATTGGGACTAGCGGTTTTCCTAATGAGCAGTTCTTC
abundance: .; j_gene: TRBJ2-5; v_gene: TRBV5-6; d_gene: .; CDR3aa: CASSLVKGNQGETQYF; CDR3nt: TGTGCCAGCAGCTTGGTAAAGGGGAACCAGGGAGAGACCCAGTACTTC
abundance: few; j_gene: TRBJ2-7; v_gene: TRBV3-1; d_gene: .; CDR3aa: CASSQGQALYEQYF; CDR3nt: TGTGCCAGCAGCCAAGGGCAGGCCCTTTACGAGCAGTACTTC
abundance: few; j_gene: TRBJ2-5; v_gene: TRBV28; d_gene: .; CDR3aa: CASSLWSGGQETQYF; CDR3nt: TGTGCCAGCAGTTTATGGTCGGGCGGCCAAGAGACCCAGTACTTC
abundance: .; j_gene: TRBJ2-1; v_gene: TRBV5-1; d_gene: .; CDR3aa: CASSLGRGRGFSSYNEQFF; CDR3nt: TGCGCCAGCAGCTTGGGGCGAGGGCGTGGGTTCTCCTCCTACAATGAGCAGTTCTTC
abundance: .; j_gene: TRBJ2-7; v_gene: TRBV20-1; d_gene: .; CDR3aa: CSAPWPVPPEQYF; CDR3nt: TGCAGTGCCCCGTGGCCCGTTCCCCCCGAGCAGTACTTC
abundance: few; j_gene: TRBJ2-7; v_gene: TRBV27; d_gene: TRBD2; CDR3aa: CASRGLAGMSYEQYF; CDR3nt: TGTGCCAGCAGGGGACTAGCGGGAATGTCCTACGAGCAGTACTTC
abundance: .; j_gene: TRBJ1-2; v_gene: TRBV28; d_gene: TRBD1; CDR3aa: CASSFSDREFIYGYTF; CDR3nt: TGTGCCAGCAGTTTTAGTGACAGGGAGTTTATCTATGGCTACACCTTC
abundance: few; j_gene: TRBJ2-1; v_gene: TRBV11-1; d_gene: TRBD2; CDR3aa: CASSLRSSGSGFYNEQFF; CDR3nt: TGTGCCAGCAGCTTGCGGTCGAGCGGGAGTGGGTTTTACAATGAGCAGTTCTTC
abundance: few; j_gene: TRBJ2-7; v_gene: TRBV5-1; d_gene: TRBD2; CDR3aa: CASTRLAGVGSNEQYF; CDR3nt: TGCGCCAGCACCAGACTAGCGGGAGTTGGAAGTAACGAGCAGTACTTC
abundance: few; j_gene: TRBJ1-4; v_gene: TRBV5-1; d_gene: .; CDR3aa: CASSLAARITNEKLFF; CDR3nt: TGCGCCAGCAGCTTGGCCGCCCGGATAACTAATGAAAAACTGTTTTTT
abundance: few; j_gene: TRBJ2-7; v_gene: TRBV20-1; d_gene: .; CDR3aa: CSAIEPTRVYEQYF; CDR3nt: TGCAGTGCTATAGAACCTACGAGGGTCTACGAGCAGTACTTC
abundance: many; j_gene: TRBJ2-2; v_gene: TRBV5-1; d_gene: .; CDR3aa: CASSATGPSRPGELFF; CDR3nt: TGCGCCAGCAGCGCAACCGGGCCCTCAAGACCCGGGGAGCTGTTTTTT
abundance: many; j_gene: TRBJ1-5; v_gene: TRBV21-1; d_gene: .; CDR3aa: CASSTLTPGRIGRHQPQHF; CDR3nt: TGTGCCAGCAGCACACTTACACCGGGACGCATAGGGCGGCATCAGCCCCAGCATTTT
abundance: .; j_gene: TRBJ1-1; v_gene: TRBV20-1; d_gene: TRBD1; CDR3aa: CSARGPHKGDRGSSEAFF; CDR3nt: TGCAGTGCTAGAGGACCCCATAAGGGGGACAGGGGAAGTTCTGAAGCTTTCTTT
abundance: few; j_gene: TRBJ2-2; v_gene: TRBV3-1; d_gene: .; CDR3aa: CASSQLGGQVNTGELFF; CDR3nt: TGTGCCAGCAGCCAATTAGGGGGGCAGGTCAACACCGGGGAGCTGTTTTTT
abundance: .; j_gene: TRBJ2-1; v_gene: TRBV7-3; d_gene: TRBD2; CDR3aa: CASSYTGTRVSEQFF; CDR3nt: TGTGCCAGCAGCTACACCGGGACTAGGGTATCTGAGCAGTTCTTC